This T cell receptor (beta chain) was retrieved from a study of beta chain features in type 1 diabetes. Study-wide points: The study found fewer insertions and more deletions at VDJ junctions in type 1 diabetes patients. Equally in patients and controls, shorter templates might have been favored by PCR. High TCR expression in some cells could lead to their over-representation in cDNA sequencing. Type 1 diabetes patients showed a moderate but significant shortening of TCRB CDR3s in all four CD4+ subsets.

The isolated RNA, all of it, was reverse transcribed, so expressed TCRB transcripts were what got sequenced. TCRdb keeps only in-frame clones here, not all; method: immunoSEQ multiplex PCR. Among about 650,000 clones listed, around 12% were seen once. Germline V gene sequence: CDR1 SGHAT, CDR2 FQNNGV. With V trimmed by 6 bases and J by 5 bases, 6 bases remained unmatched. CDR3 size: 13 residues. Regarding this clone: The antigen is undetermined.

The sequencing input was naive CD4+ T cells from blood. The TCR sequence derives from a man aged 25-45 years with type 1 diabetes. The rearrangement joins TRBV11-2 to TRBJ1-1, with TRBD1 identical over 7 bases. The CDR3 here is CASRRQGRTEAFF. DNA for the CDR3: TGTGCCAGCAGGAGACAGGGAAGGACTGAAGCTTTCTTT.